Below, 16 T cell receptor beta chains from the same sample are listed, as sequenced in a study of T cell changes during pregnancy in multiple sclerosis. Sequenced by immunoSEQ multiplex PCR; TCRdb stores in-frame clones only, minus some. The sample holds fewer than 95,000 clones; 94% are singletons and the top ten take approximately 2.2%. The starting material was peripheral blood, obtained in the third trimester of pregnancy. Receptors originate from a female donor with multiple sclerosis, enrolled in a pregnancy study.

The chain links TRBV9 to TRBJ1-5; D remains ambiguous. CDR3 length equals 15 residues. Trimming left V 2 bases short and J 0 bases short, with 9 bases between. Germline CDR1 and CDR2: SGDLS and YYNGEE. CDR3 loop: CASSVSVDSNQPQHF. For the CDR3, the DNA is TGTGCCAGCAGCGTTAGCGTTGATAGCAATCAGCCCCAGCATTTT.

The sample holds many counts of this clone. The chain employs TRBV19 and TRBJ1-5; 7 nucleotides agree with TRBD1. V was pared by 3 bases and J by 4 bases, with 3 bases of the junction left unmatched. Germline V gene data show CDR1 as LNHDA and CDR2 as SQIVND (reference sequence). This CDR3 contains 14 residues. The CDR3 sequence is CASSITGANQPQHF. The CDR3 nucleotides are TGTGCCAGTAGTATCACAGGGGCAAATCAGCCCCAGCATTTT. Drawing the rest from reference TRBV19 and TRBJ1-5, the complete variable domain is DGGITQSPKYLFRKEGQNVTLSCEQNLNHDAMYWYRQDPGQGLRLIYYSQIVNDFQKGDIAEGYSVSREKKESFPLTVTSAQKNPTAFYLCASSITGANQPQHFGDGTRLSIL.

The rearrangement links TRBV19 to TRBJ2-7, with D possibly being TRBD1 (6 bases). CDR1 is LNHDA, CDR2 SQIVND, per germline (reference sequence). The CDR3 consists of 14 residues. V was clipped by 5 bases and J by 3 bases, with 14 bases between them. DNA for the CDR3: TGTGCCAGTAGTCCGGGACCAGGGGTCTACGAGCAGTACTTC. This gives the protein CASSPGPGVYEQYF.

The chain uses TRBV21-1 and TRBJ2-1; the table's D call of TRBD1 was not tested on the DNA. TRBV21-1 counts as a pseudogene. This CDR3 region has 14 residues. For the CDR3, the DNA is TGTGCCAGCAGCTCCCGGGACAGTTACAATGAGCAGTTCTTC. Amino acids: CASSSRDSYNEQFF.

The CDR3 protein is CASSLRDGGEQYF. DNA for the CDR3: TGTGCCAGCAGTTTAAGGGACGGGGGCGAGCAGTACTTC. The genes are TRBV27 and TRBJ2-7, with a possible D match to TRBD2 (6 bases). The CDR3 runs to 13 residues. The germline gives CDR1 MNHEY, CDR2 SMNVEV (reference sequence). V lost 2 bases to trimming and J lost 6 bases, with 11 bases between them.

In its sample, this clone was seen a few times. In DNA, the CDR3 is TGCGCCAGCAGCTTGAGCGCTTCTGGTAATGAGCAGTTCTTC. Protein product: CASSLSASGNEQFF. The gene calls are TRBV5-1 and TRBJ2-1; D is unclear. Trimming removed 1 base at V and 7 bases at J, with 12 bases between. Germline CDR1 and CDR2: SGHRS and YFSETQ. The CDR3 covers 14 residues.

The V call is TRBV7-8, the J call TRBJ2-1; D ambiguous. Germline CDR1 SGHVS, CDR2 FQNEAQ. The V end lost 1 base, the J end lost 9 bases, and 10 bases lay between the germline ends. This CDR3 region has 13 residues. CDR3 sequence (DNA): TGTGCCAGCAGCTTAGGACCGGGTCCTGAGCAGTTCTTC. Its protein product is CASSLGPGPEQFF.

The chain carries TRBV18 and TRBJ2-1, with 7 nucleotides matching TRBD1. Losses at the gene ends were 6 bases for V and 8 bases for J; bases not matched to a gene: 7. CDR3 length: 13 residues. The germline V gene has CDR1 KGHSH and CDR2 LQKENI. In DNA, the CDR3 is TGTGCCAGCTCCCCTTACAGGGGTGATGAGCAGTTCTTC. It is translated as CASSPYRGDEQFF.

The rearrangement uses TRBV27 and TRBJ2-1; 7 bases fit TRBD1. Germline trimming cut 5 bases from V and 8 bases from J; bases unmatched to any gene: 12. The CDR3 contains 15 residues. Per the germline V gene, CDR1 is MNHEY and CDR2 is SMNVEV (reference sequence). This CDR3 reads CASSAYRGTIDEQFF. CDR3 bases: TGTGCCAGCAGTGCTTACAGGGGCACTATAGATGAGCAGTTCTTC.

J is TRBJ2-7 and V is TRBV5-1; D is possibly TRBD1 (5 bases). The germline gives CDR1 SGHRS, CDR2 YFSETQ. This CDR3 has 13 amino acids. V lost 0 bases, J lost 1 base, and 5 bases lay in between. The CDR3 spells CASSLGQSYEQYF. The DNA of the CDR3 is TGCGCCAGCAGCTTGGGACAGTCCTACGAGCAGTACTTC.

The rearrangement uses TRBV28 and TRBJ1-1; perhaps TRBD1 as D (6 bases). This CDR3 has 16 amino acids. V was clipped by 8 bases and J by 0 bases, with 19 bases between them. Germline V gives CDR1 MDHEN, CDR2 SYDVKM. The CDR3 DNA sequence: TGTGCCAGCTCAAACGGACAGAGCCGGATGAACACTGAAGCTTTCTTT. It translates to CASSNGQSRMNTEAFF.

The chain links TRBV9 to TRBJ2-3, with 8 positions matching TRBD1. CDR3 length: 14 amino acids. V was clipped by 3 bases and J by 2 bases; unmatched bases: 2. Per germline, CDR1 SGDLS and CDR2 YYNGEE. The CDR3 region is CASSGTGITDTQYF. The CDR3 coding sequence is TGTGCCAGCAGCGGGACAGGGATCACAGATACGCAGTATTTT. Complete variable domain (other parts from reference TRBV9 and TRBJ2-3): DSGVTQTPKHLITATGQRVTLRCSPRSGDLSVYWYQQSLDQGLQFLIQYYNGEERAKGNILERFSAQQFPDLHSELNLSSLELGDSALYFCASSGTGITDTQYFGPGTRLTVL.

J is TRBJ2-1 and V is TRBV27, with 9 bases identical to TRBD1. The germline gives CDR1 MNHEY, CDR2 SMNVEV (reference sequence). There are 15 residues in the CDR3. V was clipped by 3 bases and J by 9 bases; unmatched bases: 9. CDR3 residues: CASSFYTTGGGEQFF. The CDR3 coding sequence is TGTGCCAGCAGTTTCTATACGACAGGGGGAGGTGAGCAGTTCTTC.

This clone has only one observation. The V and J genes are TRBV7-9 and TRBJ2-7; 9 bases line up with TRBD2. V trimming: 3 bases; J trimming: 4 bases; junction bases outside the gene matches: 4. Germline lookup yields CDR1 SEHNR and CDR2 FQNEAQ (reference sequence). CDR3 length equals 14 residues. CDR3: CASSFGTSSYEQYF. The CDR3 DNA sequence: TGTGCCAGCAGCTTCGGGACTAGCTCTTACGAGCAGTACTTC.

The chain couples TRBV7-3 to TRBJ2-3; possibly TRBD2 for D (6 bases). This CDR3 is 13 amino acids long. With 4 bases removed from V and 4 bases from J, the gap between germline ends came to 9 bases. The V gene's germline CDR1 is SGHTA and CDR2 FQGTGA. The CDR3 DNA sequence: TGTGCCAGCAGCTCCGGGAGTGCAGATACGCAGTATTTT. This gives the protein CASSSGSADTQYF.

The chain links TRBV5-6 to TRBJ2-7; D may be TRBD2 (6 bases). The V and J ends lost 2 bases and 7 bases respectively, with 10 bases between them. This CDR3 contains 12 residues. Germline lookup yields CDR1 SGHDT and CDR2 YYEEEE. In DNA, the CDR3 is TGTGCCAGCAGCTTCGGGGGAGGAGAGCAGTACTTC. Protein product: CASSFGGGEQYF. The variable domain in full, completed from reference TRBV5-6 and TRBJ2-7, reads DAGVTQSPTHLIKTRGQQVTLRCSPKSGHDTVSWYQQALGQGPQFIFQYYEEEERQRGNFPDRFSGHQFPNYSSELNVNALLLGDSALYLCASSFGGGEQYFGPGTRLTVT.